Shown below are 5 T cell receptor beta chains from a single sample sequenced in a study of blood T cell repertoires in COVID-19. Sequenced by immunoSEQ multiplex PCR; TCRdb stores in-frame clones only, minus some. The data show 200,000 or so clones, around three quarters seen once. The specimen sequenced was peripheral blood. Receptors were obtained from a woman aged 65 to 85 with acute or convalescent COVID-19.

The chain carries TRBV28 and TRBJ1-2, with 7 bases aligning to TRBD1. Germline lookup yields CDR1 MDHEN and CDR2 SYDVKM. The CDR3 covers 12 residues. V was pared by 1 base and J by 12 bases, with 5 bases of the junction left unmatched. This CDR3 is CASSLFTGANTF. Written as DNA, the CDR3 is TGTGCCAGCAGTTTATTCACAGGGGCGAACACCTTC.

Of note for this clone: The identical CDR3 is also encoded by other nucleotide sequences in the sample. The chain recombines TRBV5-1 with TRBJ2-1; TRBD1 matches at 9 bases. After removal of 4 bases from V and 4 bases from J, the junction contained 6 bases not matched to a gene. Looked up from germline, CDR1 is SGHRS and CDR2 is YFSETQ. The CDR3 is 15 amino acids. The CDR3 sequence: CASSATGGSYNEQFF. The CDR3 region has the DNA TGCGCCAGCAGCGCTACAGGGGGCTCTTACAATGAGCAGTTCTTC.

The CDR3 DNA is TGTGCCAGCAGCCCAAGGGGGGGTGGCAATCAGCCCCAGCATTTT. Amino acids: CASSPRGGGNQPQHF. The chain links TRBV7-9 to TRBJ1-5, with D possibly TRBD1 on 6 matching bases. The V gene's germline CDR1 is SEHNR and CDR2 FQNEAQ (reference sequence). V dropped 5 bases and J dropped 2 bases, with 13 bases sitting between them. CDR3 length equals 15 residues. The whole variable domain, filled in from reference TRBV7-9 and TRBJ1-5, reads DTGVSQNPRHKITKRGQNVTFRCDPISEHNRLYWYRQTLGQGPEFLTYFQNEAQLEKSRLLSDRFSAERPKGSFSTLEIQRTEQGDSAMYLCASSPRGGGNQPQHFGDGTRLSIL.

The chain carries TRBV28 and TRBJ1-2; 7 nucleotides agree with TRBD1. Losses at the gene ends were 4 bases for V and 7 bases for J; bases not matched to a gene: 9. CDR3 length: 14 residues. Germline V gives CDR1 MDHEN, CDR2 SYDVKM. The CDR3 is CASSSGTVLLGYTF. The CDR3 DNA reads TGTGCCAGCAGTTCCGGGACAGTTCTCCTTGGCTACACCTTC.

In the case of this clone: The junction differs from germline at one of its ends, possibly a read error. This sequence joins TRBV7-7 and TRBJ2-3; 12 positions agree with TRBD1. From germline, CDR1 is SSHAT and CDR2 FNYEAQ (reference sequence). This CDR3 contains 15 residues. The CDR3 bases are TGTGCTAGCAGCTCGGGACAGGGGGCGGCAGATACGCAGTATTTT. It yields the protein CASSSGQGAADTQYF. Full variable domain (outside the CDR3, taken from reference TRBV7-7 and TRBJ2-3): GAGVSQSPRYKVTKRGQDVTLRCDPISSHATLYWYQQALGQGPEFLTYFNYEAQPDKSGLPSDRFSAERPEGSISTLTIQRTEQRDSAMYRCASSSGQGAADTQYFGPGTRLTVL.